This T cell receptor beta chain is from a study of blood T cell repertoires in COVID-19 (dated by TCRdb to the early 2020s). Study-wide context: Collaborator samples came from the United States, Italy and Spain and covered acute and convalescent phases of COVID-19. Subjects who had been exposed to COVID-19, were actively infected with it, or had recovered from it provided the deeply sampled blood TCRbeta repertoires that made up the dataset. Where HLA class I and class II types were available, the types were taken from metadata supplied by the sample provider, not from assay-based typing. Nearly every sample came with metadata listing a de-identified subject ID, COVID-19 status, age in years and sex. The samples were drawn from the first 160 participants of the ongoing ImmuneRACE study and from 1,200 or so subjects provided by 6 global collaborators. The repertoires were released in a freely available public database meant as a resource for research on the immune response to SARS-CoV-2. The material from the prospective study consisted of cDNA or gDNA derived from T cells, B-cell-depleted T cells, or PBMCs. General study outcomes and caveats: The amount of clinical and demographic metadata varied by source and participant and was provided uncurated.

The immunoSEQ Assay, a bias-controlled multiplex PCR, was used to amplify TCRbeta CDR3 regions from genomic DNA. The study's processing was this. Within the assay, amplification of reference gene primers was used to estimate how many nucleated cells each sample contained. Sequence reads were collapsed and filtered to measure the absolute abundance of every unique TCRbeta CDR3 rearrangement. For each sample, productive Simpson clonality was calculated as the square root of Simpson's diversity index across productive rearrangements. What TCRdb holds here is the immuneACCESS table cut down to in-frame rearrangements. Part of the clones is not present; checked against another copy, under half of the missing clones reflect an unresolved V gene, and the others are unexplained. That table gives V, J and clone size, and the DNA gave D and trimming. Here the sample has 200,000 to 300,000 clones; approximately 84% occur a single time. Jointly, the top ten make up 3% to 4% of the sample.

This clone was counted once. Its antigen remains undetermined. Base qualities were left out, and no much larger clone turns up one base away. In the prospective study, participants were roughly 18 to 89 years old, resided in approximately 22 geographic areas of the United States, and were enrolled through a virtual design. In the prospective study, cohorts were assigned on the basis of participant-reported clinical history obtained from a screening survey and a study questionnaire. In the prospective study, mobile phlebotomists collected whole blood, serum and a nasopharyngeal or oropharyngeal swab from each participant. Prospective study participants could optionally give additional blood draws and questionnaires over an approximately 2-month period. Prospective study blood samples were shipped either frozen or at room temperature before DNA extraction. The CDR3 runs 12 amino acids, cysteine and phenylalanine included. The kept DNA is CDR3 alone, 36 bases in frame from the first base. The germline V gene yields SGHDT for CDR1 and YYEEEE for CDR2. V and J lose 0 bases and 8 bases, and a span of 8 bases separates them.

The sequenced sample consisted of PBMCs or T cells enriched from blood (not recorded which). Rearrangement joined TRBV5-6 to TRBJ1-2, with no D gene named confidently. This TCR came from a middle-aged woman with acute COVID-19. CDR3 reads: CASSLVGQGYTF. DNA sequence: TGTGCCAGCAGCTTGGTTGGGCAAGGCTACACCTTC. With the portions outside the CDR3 filled from the reference TRBV5-6 and TRBJ1-2 genes, the complete variable region becomes DAGVTQSPTHLIKTRGQQVTLRCSPKSGHDTVSWYQQALGQGPQFIFQYYEEEERQRGNFPDRFSGHQFPNYSSELNVNALLLGDSALYLCASSLVGQGYTFGSGTRLTVV.